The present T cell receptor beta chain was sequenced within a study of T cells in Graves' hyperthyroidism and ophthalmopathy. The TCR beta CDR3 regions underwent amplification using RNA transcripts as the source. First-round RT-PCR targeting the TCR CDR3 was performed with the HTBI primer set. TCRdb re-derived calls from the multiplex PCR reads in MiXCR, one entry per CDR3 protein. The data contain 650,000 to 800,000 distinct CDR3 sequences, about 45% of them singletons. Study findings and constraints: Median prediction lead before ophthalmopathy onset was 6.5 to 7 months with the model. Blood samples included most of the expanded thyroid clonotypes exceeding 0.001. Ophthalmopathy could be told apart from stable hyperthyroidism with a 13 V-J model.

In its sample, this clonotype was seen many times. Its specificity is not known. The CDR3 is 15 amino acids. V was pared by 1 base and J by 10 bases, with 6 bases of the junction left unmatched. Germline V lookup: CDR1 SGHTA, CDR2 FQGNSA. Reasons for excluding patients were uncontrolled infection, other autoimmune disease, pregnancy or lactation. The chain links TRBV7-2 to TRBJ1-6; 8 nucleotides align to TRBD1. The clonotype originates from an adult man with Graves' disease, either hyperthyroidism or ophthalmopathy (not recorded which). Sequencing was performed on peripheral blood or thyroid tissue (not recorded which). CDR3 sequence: CASSLGAGGASPLHF. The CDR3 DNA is TGTGCCAGCAGCTTAGGGGCAGGGGGCGCCTCACCCCTCCACTTT.